These 20 T cell receptor beta chains share one sample of origin, sequenced in a study of T cell repertoires in cytomegalovirus infection. Their antigen targets remain unknown. One entry per CDR3 protein, called by TCRdb with MiXCR from the reads. The table lists about 920,000 distinct CDR3 sequences, around 32% of them singletons. The sample consisted of cultured CD8+ T cells from PBMCs, taken from culture after CMV antigen stimulation. These receptors came from a human donor in good health (CMV status not recorded). Some clones in this sample may be carry-over from other donors' samples.

This clonotype was recorded at least ten times. Here the CDR3 reads CASRTGGPDTQYF. CDR3 nucleotides: TGTGCCAGCAGAACGGGGGGTCCAGATACGCAGTATTTT. The rearrangement links TRBV27 to TRBJ2-3; 7 bases are a match to TRBD2. The V segment lost 6 bases and the J segment 4 bases; nucleotides outside the gene matches: 4. The germline gives CDR1 MNHEY, CDR2 SMNVEV (reference sequence). The CDR3 consists of 13 residues.

This clonotype was seen a few times. The CDR3 nucleotides are TGTGCCAGCAGTTTAGACCGGGGGCCGGAGACCCAGTACTTC. This encodes CASSLDRGPETQYF. This chain joins TRBV12-3 or TRBV12-4 and TRBJ2-5; TRBD1 or TRBD2 may be the D gene (6 bases each). The CDR3 runs 14 residues. Trimming removed 1 base from V and 5 bases from J, with 11 bases in between.

In regard to this clonotype: The junction and the germline gene differ at one end; a read error may be behind it. The chain is built from TRBV5-4 and TRBJ2-7; 7 bases line up with TRBD1. The CDR3 extends over 15 amino acids. Germline V gives CDR1 SGHNT, CDR2 YYREEE (reference sequence). The CDR3 sequence is CASSGGQLSSYKQYF. CDR3 nucleotides: TGTGCCAGCAGCGGGGGACAGTTAAGCTCCTACAAGCAGTACTTC.

The CDR3 nucleotides read TGCAGTGCCCCGCGACTAGCGGGGGGCAGGGCAGATACGCAGTATTTT. Amino acid sequence: CSAPRLAGGRADTQYF. The chain joins TRBV20-1 to TRBJ2-3; TRBD2 aligns across 13 bases. The CDR3 contains 16 residues. V lost 6 bases and J lost 4; bases outside the gene matches: 10. Germline V gene lookup returns CDR1 DFQATT and CDR2 SNEGSKA (reference sequence).

The chain is built from TRBV7-4 and TRBJ2-5, with TRBD1 matching over 7 bases. CDR1 and CDR2 from the germline V gene are SGHVT and SQSDAQ. J lost 1 base, V lost 6 bases, and 8 bases had no gene match. CDR3 length: 15 amino acids. The CDR3 DNA reads as TGTGCCAGCAGACCTCAAACAGGGGTCCAAGAGACCCAGTACTTC. Translation gives CASRPQTGVQETQYF.

This clonotype was recorded once. The J gene is TRBJ2-3, the V gene TRBV6-1; TRBD2 agrees at 12 bases. V lost 6 bases to trimming and J lost 2 bases; unmatched junction nucleotides: 9. Germline lookup yields CDR1 MNHNS and CDR2 SASEGT. The CDR3 extends over 17 amino acids. The CDR3 bases are TGTGCCAGCAGCAGACTAGCGGGGGCCCCTTACACAGATACGCAGTATTTT. Protein: CASSRLAGAPYTDTQYF.

This clonotype was counted ten times or more. V is TRBV7-2 and J is TRBJ1-5; D remains ambiguous. V lost 8 bases, J lost 2 bases, and 7 bases lay in between. Germline CDR1 reads SGHTA; CDR2 reads FQGNSA. This CDR3 comprises 12 residues. CDR3 loop: CASGWGNQPQHF. The CDR3 DNA follows: TGTGCCAGCGGTTGGGGCAATCAGCCCCAGCATTTT. The full variable domain, with the rest looked up from reference TRBV7-2 and TRBJ1-5, is GAGVSQSPSNKVTEKGKDVELRCDPISGHTALYWYRQSLGQGLEFLIYFQGNSAPDKSGLPSDRFSAERTGGSVSTLTIQRTQQEDSAVYLCASGWGNQPQHFGDGTRLSIL.

The chain recombines TRBV4-2 with TRBJ2-4; either TRBD1 or TRBD2 may supply D (5 bases each). Germline V gene lookup returns CDR1 LGHNA and CDR2 YNFKEQ. The CDR3 has 16 residues. Deletions cut 4 bases from V and 6 bases from J, with 19 bases between. This CDR3 is CASSPVQGDPGNIQYF. For the CDR3, the DNA is TGTGCCAGCAGCCCCGTACAAGGGGACCCAGGAAACATTCAGTACTTC.

This clonotype was seen a handful of times. CDR3 loop: CADSEAFF. CDR3 DNA: TGTGCCGACAGTGAAGCTTTCTTT. This sequence joins TRBV2 and TRBJ1-1; the D gene is possibly TRBD1 (5 bases). Trimming stripped 11 bases from V and 7 bases from J, with 5 bases between. The CDR3 spans 8 residues. In germline, CDR1 is SNHLY, CDR2 FYNNEI.

This clonotype came up a few times. The J gene is TRBJ1-2, the V gene TRBV11-2; no reliable D call. V was cut by 8 bases and J by 4 bases, with 20 bases left in between. Germline CDR1 and CDR2: SGHAT and FQNNGV. The CDR3 sequence is 15 residues long. CDR3 sequence (DNA): TGTGCCAGCGGCCCGGCACTTATTCTGGGCTATGGCTACACCTTC. Its protein product is CASGPALILGYGYTF. Supplemented by reference TRBV11-2 and TRBJ1-2, the full variable domain reads EAGVAQSPRYKIIEKRQSVAFWCNPISGHATLYWYQQILGQGPKLLIQFQNNGVVDDSQLPKDRFSAERLKGVDSTLKIQPAKLEDSAVYLCASGPALILGYGYTFGSGTRLTVV.

This chain links TRBV5-1 with TRBJ2-1; D is perhaps TRBD2 (7 bases). From germline, CDR1 is SGHRS and CDR2 YFSETQ. The CDR3 extends over 14 amino acids. V lost 7 bases and J lost 8, with 19 bases in between. The CDR3 nucleotides are TGCGCCAGCTCAATGGCGGGGGCCCTGTATGAGCAGTTCTTC. Encoded protein: CASSMAGALYEQFF. The full variable domain, rest sourced from reference TRBV5-1 and TRBJ2-1, is KAGVTQTPRYLIKTRGQQVTLSCSPISGHRSVSWYQQTPGQGLQFLFEYFSETQRNKGNFPGRFSGRQFSNSRSEMNVSTLELGDSALYLCASSMAGALYEQFFGPGTRLTVL.

This clonotype was counted between two and nine times. The J gene is TRBJ2-1, the V gene TRBV28; no reliable D call. V lost 3 bases and J 3 bases, leaving 9 bases between the germline ends. The CDR3 is made up of 14 amino acids. Germline V CDR1 and CDR2: MDHEN, SYDVKM. The CDR3 is CASSFGSDYNEQFF. The CDR3 DNA follows: TGTGCCAGCAGTTTCGGGTCCGACTACAATGAGCAGTTCTTC.

This rearrangement joins TRBV7-8 to TRBJ1-3; the D gene is possibly TRBD1 (6 bases). Germline V gene lookup returns CDR1 SGHVS and CDR2 FQNEAQ. Deletions cut 1 base from V and 4 bases from J, with 17 bases between. CDR3 length equals 17 residues. CDR3 in amino acids: CASSLGLGGRGGNTIYF. CDR3 nucleotide sequence: TGTGCCAGCAGCTTAGGGTTGGGAGGCAGGGGAGGAAACACCATATATTTT.

This clonotype was detected only a few times. The genes are TRBV9 and TRBJ2-3, with TRBD2 matching 11 bases. The germline CDR1 and CDR2 sequences are SGDLS and YYNGEE. This CDR3 comprises 19 residues. With V trimmed by 3 bases and J by 0 bases, 12 bases remained unmatched. CDR3: CASSAWGTSGDPSTDTQYF. The DNA for the CDR3 is TGTGCCAGCAGCGCCTGGGGGACTAGCGGTGATCCTAGCACAGATACGCAGTATTTT.

The chain's CDR3 is CASSSGGNSYGYTF. CDR3 nucleotides: TGTGCCAGCAGCTCTGGGGGAAACAGTTATGGCTACACCTTC. The chain joins TRBV5-6 to TRBJ1-2; maybe TRBD1 (5 bases). V dropped 3 bases and J dropped 5 bases, with 14 bases sitting between them. Germline V gene sequence: CDR1 SGHDT, CDR2 YYEEEE. The CDR3 contains 14 residues.

In its sample, this clonotype was seen many times. V usage is TRBV7-3 and J usage is TRBJ1-3; D is perhaps TRBD1 (5 bases). CDR1 and CDR2 from the germline V gene are SGHTA and FQGTGA. Trimming removed 5 bases from V and 0 bases from J, with 11 bases in between. The length of the CDR3 is 15 residues. CDR3 residues: CASSEAGSSGNTIYF. CDR3 DNA sequence: TGTGCCAGCAGCGAAGCAGGGAGCTCTGGAAACACCATATATTTT.

This rearrangement joins TRBV19 to TRBJ1-2; D ambiguous. Trimming took off 6 bases at V and 4 bases at J, with 12 bases between the two ends. The CDR3 has 13 amino acids. Germline V gene lookup returns CDR1 LNHDA and CDR2 SQIVND (reference sequence). Here the CDR3 reads CASSVGTGYGYTF. The CDR3 DNA reads as TGTGCCAGTAGCGTCGGAACGGGCTATGGCTACACCTTC.

The J gene is TRBJ2-1, the V gene TRBV12-3 or TRBV12-4; 8 bases are a match to TRBD1. The CDR3 runs 16 residues. J gave up 2 bases and V 2 bases, and 5 bases lay outside the gene matches. Here the CDR3 DNA reads TGTGCCAGCAGTTTACAGGGGGCAGGGGCCTACAATGAGCAGTTCTTC. Translated: CASSLQGAGAYNEQFF.

As to this clonotype: Just one base apart from a much larger clone, this may be a read error. The chain couples TRBV6-2 or TRBV6-3 to TRBJ2-7; unclear D gene. Germline assignment: CDR1 MNHEY and CDR2 SVGEGT. The CDR3 contains 11 residues. The CDR3 nucleotides are TGTGTCAGCACCAGAAGGTACGAGCAGTACTTC. Translation: CVSTRRYEQYF.

Only a few counts were recorded for this clonotype. The chain uses TRBV27 and TRBJ1-2; 10 bases are a match to TRBD1. The CDR3 consists of 15 residues. V dropped 0 bases and J dropped 5; count of bases not matched to a gene: 3. Germline V gives CDR1 MNHEY, CDR2 SMNVEV (reference sequence). The CDR3 DNA follows: TGTGCCAGCAGTTTATCCCGGGACAGGGGTTATGGCTACACCTTC. It encodes CASSLSRDRGYGYTF.